The source of this T cell receptor beta chain is a study of radiation and T cells in renal cell carcinoma. Study-wide results and limits: Without pretreatment biopsies, baseline tumor clonotype presence was undetermined.

In germline, CDR1 is SGHTA, CDR2 FQGNSA. CDR3 size: 13 residues. V was clipped by 10 bases and J by 2 bases, with 14 bases between them. In regard to this clone: The target antigen is unknown.

The data were produced by immunoSEQ multiplex PCR, yet TCRdb's version contains in-frame clones alone and is incomplete. The repertoire holds 130,000 or so clones, with approximately 82% as singletons. The time point denotes: baseline pretreatment blood. Treatment indicated: 15 Gy SBRT to primary tumor, nephrectomy 4 weeks later. The TCR sequence derives from a woman between 50 and 59 years old with renal cell carcinoma. Specimen: blood, collected from a patient whose treatment included radiotherapy and nephrectomy. The chain employs TRBV7-2 and TRBJ2-5; D is unresolved. The chain's CDR3 is CATIRQAQETQYF. Here the CDR3 DNA reads TGTGCCACTATCCGCCAGGCTCAAGAGACCCAGTACTTC. Supplemented by reference TRBV7-2 and TRBJ2-5, the full variable domain reads GAGVSQSPSNKVTEKGKDVELRCDPISGHTALYWYRQSLGQGLEFLIYFQGNSAPDKSGLPSDRFSAERTGGSVSTLTIQRTQQEDSAVYLCATIRQAQETQYFGPGTRLLVL.